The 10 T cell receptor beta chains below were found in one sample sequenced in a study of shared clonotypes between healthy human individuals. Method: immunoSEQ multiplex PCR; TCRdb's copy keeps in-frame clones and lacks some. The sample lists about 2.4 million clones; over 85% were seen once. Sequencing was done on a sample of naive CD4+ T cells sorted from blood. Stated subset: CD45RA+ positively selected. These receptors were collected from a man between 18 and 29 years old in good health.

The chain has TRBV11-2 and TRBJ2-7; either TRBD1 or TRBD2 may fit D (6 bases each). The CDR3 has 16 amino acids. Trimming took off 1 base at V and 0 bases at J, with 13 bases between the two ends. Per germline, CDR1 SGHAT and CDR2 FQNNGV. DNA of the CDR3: TGTGCCAGCAGCTTAGCGGGGGCGTACAGCTCCTACGAGCAGTACTTC. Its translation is CASSLAGAYSSYEQYF.

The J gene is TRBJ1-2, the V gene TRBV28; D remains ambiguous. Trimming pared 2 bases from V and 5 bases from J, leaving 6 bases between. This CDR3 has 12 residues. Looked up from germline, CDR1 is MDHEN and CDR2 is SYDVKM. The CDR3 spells CASSLGRYGYTF. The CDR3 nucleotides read TGTGCCAGCAGTTTAGGGCGGTATGGCTACACCTTC.

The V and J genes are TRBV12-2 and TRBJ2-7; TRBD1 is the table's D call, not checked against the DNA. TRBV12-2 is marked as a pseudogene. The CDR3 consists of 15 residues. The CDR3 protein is CASRLGGQGSYEQYF. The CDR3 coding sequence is TGTGCAAGTCGCTTAGGTGGGCAGGGATCCTACGAGCAGTACTTC.

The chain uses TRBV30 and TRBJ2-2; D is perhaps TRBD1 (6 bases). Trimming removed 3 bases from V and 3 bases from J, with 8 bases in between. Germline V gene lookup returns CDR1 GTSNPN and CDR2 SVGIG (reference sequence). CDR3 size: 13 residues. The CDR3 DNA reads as TGTGCCTGGAGGCAGGGGCACACCGGGGAGCTGTTTTTT. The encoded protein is CAWRQGHTGELFF.

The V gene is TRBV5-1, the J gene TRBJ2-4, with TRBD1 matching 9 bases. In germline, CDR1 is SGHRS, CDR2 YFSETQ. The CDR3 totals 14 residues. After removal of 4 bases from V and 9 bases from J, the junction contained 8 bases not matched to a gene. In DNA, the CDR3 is TGCGCCAGCAGCGATACAGGGGGCGCAGGCATTCAGTACTTC. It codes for CASSDTGGAGIQYF.

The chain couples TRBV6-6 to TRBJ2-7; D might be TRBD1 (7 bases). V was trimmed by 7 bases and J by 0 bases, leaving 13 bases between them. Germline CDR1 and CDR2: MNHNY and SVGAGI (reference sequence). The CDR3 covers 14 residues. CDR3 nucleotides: TGTGCCAGCAATGGGCAGGGGGGCTCCTACGAGCAGTACTTC. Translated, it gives CASNGQGGSYEQYF.

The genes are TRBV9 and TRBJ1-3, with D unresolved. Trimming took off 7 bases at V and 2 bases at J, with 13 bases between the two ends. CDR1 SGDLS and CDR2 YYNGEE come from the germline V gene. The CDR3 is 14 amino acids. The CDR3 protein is CASAPQLPGNTIYF. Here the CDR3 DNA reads TGTGCCAGCGCCCCCCAACTTCCTGGAAACACCATATATTTT.

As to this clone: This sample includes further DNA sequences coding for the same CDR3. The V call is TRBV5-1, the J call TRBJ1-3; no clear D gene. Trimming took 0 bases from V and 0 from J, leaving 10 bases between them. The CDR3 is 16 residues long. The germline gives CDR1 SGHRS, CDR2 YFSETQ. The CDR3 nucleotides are TGCGCCAGCAGCTTGGACGGACTGAGCTCTGGAAACACCATATATTTT. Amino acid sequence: CASSLDGLSSGNTIYF.

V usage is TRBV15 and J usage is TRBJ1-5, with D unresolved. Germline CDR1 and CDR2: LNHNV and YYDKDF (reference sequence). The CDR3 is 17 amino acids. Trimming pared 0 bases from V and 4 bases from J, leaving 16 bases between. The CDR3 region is CATSRDSGMAVNQPQHF. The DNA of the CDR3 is TGTGCCACCAGCAGAGATTCGGGTATGGCGGTTAATCAGCCCCAGCATTTT.

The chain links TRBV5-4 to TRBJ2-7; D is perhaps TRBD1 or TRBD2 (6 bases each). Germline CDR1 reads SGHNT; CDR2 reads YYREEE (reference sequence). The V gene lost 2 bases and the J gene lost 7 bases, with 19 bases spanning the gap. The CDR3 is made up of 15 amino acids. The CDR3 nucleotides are TGTGCCAGCAGCTTTCCGGGGGCCAGGAGAGAAGAGCAGTACTTC. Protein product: CASSFPGARREEQYF.